This record concerns one TCR beta chain sequence. Repertoires were generated with immunoSEQ multiplex PCR, while TCRdb's copy carries only in-frame clones and drops some. The sample holds 70,000 to 85,000 clones, around nine tenths seen once. These data originate in a study of brain T cells in children with intractable seizures. The TCR was taken from a girl aged 2 to 9 with Rasmussen encephalitis and intractable seizures. Sequences were derived from peripheral blood, sampled at surgery.

The CDR3: CASSPGGNTEAFF. CDR3 DNA: TGTGCCAGCAGTCCGGGGGGGAACACTGAAGCTTTCTTT. V usage is TRBV28 and J usage is TRBJ1-1, with D perhaps TRBD1 (5 bases). The CDR3 sequence is 13 residues long. Between the trimmed V and J ends, which lost 5 bases and 1 base, there was a span of 8 bases. Looked up from germline, CDR1 is MDHEN and CDR2 is SYDVKM.